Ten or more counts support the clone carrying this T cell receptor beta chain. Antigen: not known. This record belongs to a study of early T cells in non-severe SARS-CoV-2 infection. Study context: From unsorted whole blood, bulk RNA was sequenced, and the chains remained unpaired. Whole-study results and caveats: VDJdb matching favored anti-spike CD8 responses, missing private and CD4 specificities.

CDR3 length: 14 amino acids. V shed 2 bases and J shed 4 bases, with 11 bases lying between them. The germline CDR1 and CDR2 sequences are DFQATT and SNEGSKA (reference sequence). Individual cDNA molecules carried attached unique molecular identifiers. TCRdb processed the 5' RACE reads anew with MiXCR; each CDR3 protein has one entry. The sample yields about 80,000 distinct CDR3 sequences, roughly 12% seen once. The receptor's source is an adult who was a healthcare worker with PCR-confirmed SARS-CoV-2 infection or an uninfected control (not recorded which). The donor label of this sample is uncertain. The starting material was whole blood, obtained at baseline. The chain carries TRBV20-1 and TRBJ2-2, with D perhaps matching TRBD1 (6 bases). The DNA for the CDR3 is TGCAGTGCTAGAACAGGGTCGGGCACCGGGGAGCTGTTTTTT. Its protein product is CSARTGSGTGELFF.